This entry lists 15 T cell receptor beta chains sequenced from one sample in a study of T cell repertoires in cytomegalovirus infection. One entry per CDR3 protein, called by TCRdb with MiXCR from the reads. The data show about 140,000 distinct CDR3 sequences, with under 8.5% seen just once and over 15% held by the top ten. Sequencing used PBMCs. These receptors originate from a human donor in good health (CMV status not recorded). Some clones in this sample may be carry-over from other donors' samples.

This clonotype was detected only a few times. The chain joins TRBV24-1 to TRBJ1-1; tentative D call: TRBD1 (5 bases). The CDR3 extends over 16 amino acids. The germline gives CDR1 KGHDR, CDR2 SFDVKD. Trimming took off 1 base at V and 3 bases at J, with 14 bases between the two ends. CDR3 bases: TGTGCCACCAGTGATTTTGGTGGCAGGGAGGACACTGAAGCTTTCTTT. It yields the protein CATSDFGGREDTEAFF.

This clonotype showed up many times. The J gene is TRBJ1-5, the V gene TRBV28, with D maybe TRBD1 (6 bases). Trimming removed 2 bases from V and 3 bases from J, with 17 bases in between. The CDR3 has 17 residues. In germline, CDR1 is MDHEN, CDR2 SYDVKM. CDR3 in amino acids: CASSLEVGGGFNQPQHF. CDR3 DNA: TGTGCCAGCAGTTTAGAAGTAGGAGGGGGATTCAATCAGCCCCAGCATTTT.

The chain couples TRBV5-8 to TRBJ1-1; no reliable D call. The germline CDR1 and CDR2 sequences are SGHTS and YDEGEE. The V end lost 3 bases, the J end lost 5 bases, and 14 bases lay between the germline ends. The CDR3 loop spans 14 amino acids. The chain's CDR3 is CASSYPGRETEAFF. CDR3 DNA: TGTGCCAGCAGCTACCCGGGGAGGGAGACTGAAGCTTTCTTT.

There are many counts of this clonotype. CDR3 sequence reads: CASSLGTAGYEQYF. CDR3 coding DNA: TGCGCCAGCAGCTTGGGGACAGCGGGATACGAGCAGTACTTC. The genes are TRBV5-1 and TRBJ2-7, with D possibly TRBD2 on 7 matching bases. CDR3 length: 14 amino acids. Germline V gives CDR1 SGHRS, CDR2 YFSETQ. V lost 0 bases to trimming and J lost 4 bases, with 11 bases between them.

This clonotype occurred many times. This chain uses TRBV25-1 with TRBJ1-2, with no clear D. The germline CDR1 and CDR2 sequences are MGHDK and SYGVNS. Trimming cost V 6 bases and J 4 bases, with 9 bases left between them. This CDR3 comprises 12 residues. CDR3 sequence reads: CASRTDAYGYTF. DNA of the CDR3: TGTGCCAGCAGGACGGATGCCTATGGCTACACCTTC.

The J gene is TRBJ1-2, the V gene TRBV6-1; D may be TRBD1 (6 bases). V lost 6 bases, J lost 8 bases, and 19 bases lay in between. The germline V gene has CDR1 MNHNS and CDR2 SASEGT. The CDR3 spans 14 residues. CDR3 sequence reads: CASRRDRRGIGYTF. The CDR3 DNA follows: TGTGCCAGCAGGAGAGACAGGCGCGGGATCGGCTACACCTTC.

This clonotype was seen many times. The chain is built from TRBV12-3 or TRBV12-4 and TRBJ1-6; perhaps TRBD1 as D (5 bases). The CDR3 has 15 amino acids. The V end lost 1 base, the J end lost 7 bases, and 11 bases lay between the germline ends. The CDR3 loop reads CASSLEGRTNSPLHF. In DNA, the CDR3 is TGTGCCAGCAGTTTAGAGGGGAGGACGAATTCACCCCTCCACTTT.

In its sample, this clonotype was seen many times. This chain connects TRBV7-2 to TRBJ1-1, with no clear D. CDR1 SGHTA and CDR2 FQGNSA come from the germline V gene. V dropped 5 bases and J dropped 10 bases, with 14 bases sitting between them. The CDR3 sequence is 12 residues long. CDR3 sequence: CASSPYGDPAFF. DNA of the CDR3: TGTGCCAGCAGCCCTTACGGGGATCCAGCTTTCTTT.

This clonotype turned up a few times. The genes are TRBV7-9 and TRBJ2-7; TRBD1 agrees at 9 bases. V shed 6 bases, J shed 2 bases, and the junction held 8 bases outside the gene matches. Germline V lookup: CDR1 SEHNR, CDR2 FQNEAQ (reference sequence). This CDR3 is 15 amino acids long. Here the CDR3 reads CASSGQGPITYEQYF. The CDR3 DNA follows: TGTGCCAGCAGTGGACAGGGGCCCATTACCTACGAGCAGTACTTC.

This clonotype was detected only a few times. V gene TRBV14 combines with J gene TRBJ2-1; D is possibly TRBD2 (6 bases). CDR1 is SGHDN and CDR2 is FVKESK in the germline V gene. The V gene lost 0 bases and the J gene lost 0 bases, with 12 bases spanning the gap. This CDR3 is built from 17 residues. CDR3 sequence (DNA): TGTGCCAGCAGCCAAGATAGCGGCGGCGGCTCCTACAATGAGCAGTTCTTC. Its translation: CASSQDSGGGSYNEQFF.

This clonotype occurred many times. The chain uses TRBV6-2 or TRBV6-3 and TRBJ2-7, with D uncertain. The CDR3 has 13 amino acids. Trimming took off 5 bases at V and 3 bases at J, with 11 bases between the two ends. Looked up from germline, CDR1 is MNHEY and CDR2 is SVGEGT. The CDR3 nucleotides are TGTGCCAGCAGTGATTGGTTGGGCTACGAGCAGTACTTC. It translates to CASSDWLGYEQYF.

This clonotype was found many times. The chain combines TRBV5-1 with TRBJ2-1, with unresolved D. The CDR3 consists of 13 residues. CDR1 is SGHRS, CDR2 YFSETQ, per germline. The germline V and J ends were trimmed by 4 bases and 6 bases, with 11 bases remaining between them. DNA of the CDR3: TGCGCCAGCAGCGAGGCCGGTGGCAATGAGCAGTTCTTC. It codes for CASSEAGGNEQFF.

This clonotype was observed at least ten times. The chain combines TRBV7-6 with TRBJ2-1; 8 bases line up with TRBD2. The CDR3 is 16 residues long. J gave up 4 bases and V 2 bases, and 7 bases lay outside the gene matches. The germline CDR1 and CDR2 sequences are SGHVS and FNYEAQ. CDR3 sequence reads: CASSLSGSGVYNEQFF. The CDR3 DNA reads TGTGCCAGCAGCTTATCGGGTAGCGGGGTTTACAATGAGCAGTTCTTC.

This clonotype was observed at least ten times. The chain's CDR3 is CASSLNLGAGDTQYF. CDR3 DNA: TGTGCCAGCAGCTTAAATTTAGGGGCAGGAGATACGCAGTATTTT. V and J are TRBV7-2 and TRBJ2-3, with D maybe TRBD1 (5 bases). Germline CDR1 is SGHTA and CDR2 is FQGNSA. CDR3 length: 15 residues. The V gene lost 2 bases and the J gene lost 5 bases, with 14 bases spanning the gap.

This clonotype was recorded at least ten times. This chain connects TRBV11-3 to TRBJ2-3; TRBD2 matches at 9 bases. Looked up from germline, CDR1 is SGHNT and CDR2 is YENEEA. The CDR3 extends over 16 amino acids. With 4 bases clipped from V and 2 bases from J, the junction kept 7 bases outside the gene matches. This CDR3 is CASSSVAGAYTDTQYF. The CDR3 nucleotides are TGTGCCAGCAGCTCTGTAGCGGGAGCTTACACAGATACGCAGTATTTT.